Listed below are T cell receptor beta chains from one sample, sequenced in a study of blood T cell repertoires in COVID-19. The assay was immunoSEQ multiplex PCR, and TCRdb's table has in-frame clones only and misses some. The table has a few hundred thousand clones, less than 90% seen once; the top ten hold 2% to 2.5%. Input material: peripheral blood. The receptors were gathered from a woman in her forties or fifties with acute or convalescent COVID-19. Each CDR3 is given with its conserved first and last residue. Expanded clones get a size class; other rows say once, few or many, or leave the size out.

TRBJ1-5,TRBV12-5,once,CASGGEYNQPQHF
TRBJ1-2,TRBV10-3,-,CAIRRGGYGYTF
TRBJ1-2,TRBV19,-,CASSLTAYYGYTF
TRBJ2-3,TRBV6-6,-,CASSIFAGGLSDTQYF
TRBJ2-1,TRBV7-2,once,CASTIARENNEQFF
TRBJ1-1,TRBV18,-,CASSPMGQGAEAFF
TRBJ2-7,TRBV19,few,CASSDRDADSYEQYF
TRBJ2-7,TRBV10-2,-,CASILTSGGYEQYF
TRBJ1-6,TRBV7-9,few,CASTRQGNSPLHF
TRBJ1-2,TRBV28,once,CASSSRTPTNYGYTF
TRBJ2-5,TRBV10-3,-,CAISRGLAGHQETQYF
TRBJ1-6,TRBV19,-,CASRPPGGGESPLHF
TRBJ2-2,TRBV4-3,-,CASSRQRGGVGAGELFF
TRBJ2-4,TRBV6-5,once,CASIGGAKNIQYF
TRBJ2-3,TRBV5-1,-,CASSLGGGTDTQYF
TRBJ2-7,TRBV5-4,-,CASSPTARMDEQYF
TRBJ2-1,TRBV7-9,-,CASSLLAAYNEQFF
TRBJ2-6,TRBV5-8,-,CASSPTGSSSGANVLTF
TRBJ1-1,TRBV30,-,CAWSLSGRTQSAEAFF
TRBJ1-2,TRBV19,-,CASSIRTGGGYGYTF
TRBJ2-2,TRBV2,-,CASREGQYTGELFF
TRBJ1-2,TRBV15,-,CATSRPDRAEYGYTF
TRBJ1-1,TRBV6-5,-,CASTPRTGNTEAFF
TRBJ2-2,TRBV30,-,CAWSGGSGGELFF
TRBJ1-2,TRBV24-1,-,CATSDRTGKQGGYTF
TRBJ2-5,TRBV2,-,CASRWEGETQYF
TRBJ2-5,TRBV13,-,CASSTTGRETQYF
TRBJ2-2,TRBV6-5,once,CASSFQGVNTGELFF
TRBJ2-7,TRBV7-9,-,CASSWTENEQYF
TRBJ2-3,TRBV4-3,-,CASSQDVLAGRTDTQYF
TRBJ1-6,TRBV4-1,-,CASSQDPQGSAYNSPLHF
TRBJ2-3,TRBV11-2,-,CASSPETSQYF